This T cell receptor (beta chain) was observed in a study of blood T cell repertoires in COVID-19. Study in general: Material from acute and convalescent COVID-19 was sourced from the United States, Italy and Spain. PBMCs, B-cell-depleted T cells, or T cells provided the cDNA or gDNA that made up the material.

Some clones are missing from TCRdb's copy, which holds only in-frame ones; the method was immunoSEQ multiplex PCR. Seen here are 200,000 to 250,000 clones, about 90% observed once, and the top ten hold roughly 12%. The sample taken for sequencing was peripheral blood. The TCR comes from a woman aged 18-35 years who had recovered from COVID-19.

DNA of the CDR3: TGTGCCAGCTCACTCTCGGGTGAGGATCAGCCCCAGCATTTT. It codes for CASSLSGEDQPQHF. The chain combines TRBV18 with TRBJ1-5, with D unresolved. The CDR3 is made up of 14 amino acids. The V gene lost 4 bases and the J gene lost 5 bases, with 12 bases spanning the gap. Per the germline V gene, CDR1 is KGHSH and CDR2 is LQKENI.